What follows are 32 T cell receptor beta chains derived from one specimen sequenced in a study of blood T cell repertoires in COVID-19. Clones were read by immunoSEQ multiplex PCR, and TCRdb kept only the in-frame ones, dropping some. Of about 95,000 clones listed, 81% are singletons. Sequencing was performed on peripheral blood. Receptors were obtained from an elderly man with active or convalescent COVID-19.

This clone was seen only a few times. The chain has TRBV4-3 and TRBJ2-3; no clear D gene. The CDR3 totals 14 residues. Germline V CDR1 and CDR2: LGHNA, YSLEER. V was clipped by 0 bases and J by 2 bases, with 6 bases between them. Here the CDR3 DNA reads TGCGCCAGCAGCCAAGACTTAAACACAGATACGCAGTATTTT. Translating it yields CASSQDLNTDTQYF.

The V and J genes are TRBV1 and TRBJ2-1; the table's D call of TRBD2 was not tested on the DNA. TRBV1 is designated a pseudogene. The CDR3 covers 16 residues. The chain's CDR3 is CTSSQDRGGDRLEQFF. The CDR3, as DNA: TGCACCAGCAGCCAAGATCGCGGCGGGGATAGATTAGAGCAGTTCTTC.

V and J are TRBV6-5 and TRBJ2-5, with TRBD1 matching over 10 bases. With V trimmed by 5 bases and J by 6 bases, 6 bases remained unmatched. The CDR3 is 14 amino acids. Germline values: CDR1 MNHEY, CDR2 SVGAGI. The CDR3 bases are TGTGCCAGCAGTCCGGGACAGGGGTGGAAGACCCAGTACTTC. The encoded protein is CASSPGQGWKTQYF.

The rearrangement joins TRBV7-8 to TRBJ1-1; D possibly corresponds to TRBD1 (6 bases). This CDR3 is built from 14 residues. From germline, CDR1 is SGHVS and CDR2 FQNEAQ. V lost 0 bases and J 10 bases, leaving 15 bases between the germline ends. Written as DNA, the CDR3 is TGTGCCAGCAGCTTAGCGCCGCAGGGGCCAGGAGCTTTCTTT. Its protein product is CASSLAPQGPGAFF.

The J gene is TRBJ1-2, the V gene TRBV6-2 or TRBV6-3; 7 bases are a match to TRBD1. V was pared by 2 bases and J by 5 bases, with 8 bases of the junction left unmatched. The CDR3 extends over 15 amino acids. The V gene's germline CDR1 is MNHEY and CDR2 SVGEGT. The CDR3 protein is CASSYGQGGLYGYTF. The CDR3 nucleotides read TGTGCCAGCAGTTACGGGCAGGGGGGATTGTATGGCTACACCTTC.

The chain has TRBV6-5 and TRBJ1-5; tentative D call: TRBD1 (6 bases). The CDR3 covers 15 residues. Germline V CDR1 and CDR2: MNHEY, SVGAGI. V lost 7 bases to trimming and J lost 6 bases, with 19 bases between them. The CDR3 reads CASTAGAGIGQPQHF. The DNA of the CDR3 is TGTGCCAGCACTGCGGGGGCAGGCATCGGTCAGCCCCAGCATTTT.

The CDR3 DNA sequence: TGTGCCAGCAGCCCTGCGGGCAGGGGGCGTGTGGAGCTGTTTTTT. Translating gives CASSPAGRGRVELFF. The chain is built from TRBV28 and TRBJ2-2; 8 nucleotides match TRBD1. The CDR3 totals 15 residues. The ends lost 6 bases at V and 10 bases at J; junction bases unmatched: 13. Germline CDR1 and CDR2: MDHEN and SYDVKM.

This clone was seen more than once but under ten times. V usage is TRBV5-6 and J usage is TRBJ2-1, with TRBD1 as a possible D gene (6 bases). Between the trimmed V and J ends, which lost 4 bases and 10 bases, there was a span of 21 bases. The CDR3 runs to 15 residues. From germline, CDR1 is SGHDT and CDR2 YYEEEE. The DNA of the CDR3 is TGTGCCAGCAGCCAGGGGCCGGGACAAATGTTAGAGCAGTTCTTC. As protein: CASSQGPGQMLEQFF.

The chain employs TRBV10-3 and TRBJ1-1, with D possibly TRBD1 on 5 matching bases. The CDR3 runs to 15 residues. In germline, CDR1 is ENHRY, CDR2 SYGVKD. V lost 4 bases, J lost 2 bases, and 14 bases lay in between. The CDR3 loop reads CAISAQTDTNTEAFF. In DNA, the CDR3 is TGTGCCATCAGTGCCCAGACAGATACCAACACTGAAGCTTTCTTT.

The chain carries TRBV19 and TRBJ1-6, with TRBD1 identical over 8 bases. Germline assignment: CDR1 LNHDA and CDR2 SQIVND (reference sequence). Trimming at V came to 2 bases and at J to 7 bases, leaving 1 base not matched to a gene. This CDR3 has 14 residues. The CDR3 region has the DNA TGTGCCAGTAGTATAAGGGACAGGAATTCACCCCTCCACTTT. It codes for CASSIRDRNSPLHF.

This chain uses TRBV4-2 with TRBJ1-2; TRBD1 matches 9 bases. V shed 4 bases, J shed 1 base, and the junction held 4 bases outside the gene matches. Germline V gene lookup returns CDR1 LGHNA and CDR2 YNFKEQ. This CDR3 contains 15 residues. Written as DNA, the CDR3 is TGTGCCAGCAGCCGCCGGGACAGGGATAACTATGGCTACACCTTC. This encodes CASSRRDRDNYGYTF.

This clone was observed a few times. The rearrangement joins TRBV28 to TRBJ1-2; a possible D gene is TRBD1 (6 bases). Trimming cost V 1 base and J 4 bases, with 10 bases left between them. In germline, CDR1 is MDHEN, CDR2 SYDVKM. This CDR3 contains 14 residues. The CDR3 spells CASSLFDRSYGYTF. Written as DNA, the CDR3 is TGTGCCAGCAGTTTATTCGACAGGTCCTATGGCTACACCTTC.

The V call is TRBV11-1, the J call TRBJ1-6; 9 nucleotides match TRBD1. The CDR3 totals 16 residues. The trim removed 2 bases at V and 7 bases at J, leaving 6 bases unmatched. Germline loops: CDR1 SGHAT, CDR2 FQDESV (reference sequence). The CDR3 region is CASSLTTGGANSPLHF. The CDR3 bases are TGTGCCAGCAGCTTAACTACAGGGGGCGCGAATTCACCCCTCCACTTT.

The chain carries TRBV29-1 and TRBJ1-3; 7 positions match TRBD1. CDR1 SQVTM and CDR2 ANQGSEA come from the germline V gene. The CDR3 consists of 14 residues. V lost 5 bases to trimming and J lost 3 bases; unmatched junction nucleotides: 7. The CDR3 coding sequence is TGCAGCGTTCATCGGGCAGGGGGTGGAAACACCATATATTTT. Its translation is CSVHRAGGGNTIYF.

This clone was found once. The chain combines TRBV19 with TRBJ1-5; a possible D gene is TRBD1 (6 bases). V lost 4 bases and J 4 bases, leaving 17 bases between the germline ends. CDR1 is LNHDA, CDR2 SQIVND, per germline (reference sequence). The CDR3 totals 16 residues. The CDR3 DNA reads TGTGCCAGTAGTACCTCCCCGTACAGGGTTAATCAGCCCCAGCATTTT. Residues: CASSTSPYRVNQPQHF. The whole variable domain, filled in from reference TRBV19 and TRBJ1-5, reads DGGITQSPKYLFRKEGQNVTLSCEQNLNHDAMYWYRQDPGQGLRLIYYSQIVNDFQKGDIAEGYSVSREKKESFPLTVTSAQKNPTAFYLCASSTSPYRVNQPQHFGDGTRLSIL.

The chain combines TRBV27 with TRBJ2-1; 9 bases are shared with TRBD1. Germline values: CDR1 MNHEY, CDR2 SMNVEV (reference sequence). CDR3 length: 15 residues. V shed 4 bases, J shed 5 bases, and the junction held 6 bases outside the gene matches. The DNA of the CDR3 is TGTGCCAGCAGTTGGACAGGGGCAGGTGACAATGAGCAGTTCTTC. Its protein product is CASSWTGAGDNEQFF.

In DNA, the CDR3 is TGTGCCTGGAACCGGGACGTAGCGGGGTCGAATGAGCAGTTCTTC. Amino acids: CAWNRDVAGSNEQFF. The chain recombines TRBV30 with TRBJ2-1; the match to TRBD2 covers 8 bases. V trimming: 4 bases; J trimming: 7 bases; junction bases outside the gene matches: 12. The CDR3 sequence is 15 residues long. Germline assignment: CDR1 GTSNPN and CDR2 SVGIG (reference sequence).

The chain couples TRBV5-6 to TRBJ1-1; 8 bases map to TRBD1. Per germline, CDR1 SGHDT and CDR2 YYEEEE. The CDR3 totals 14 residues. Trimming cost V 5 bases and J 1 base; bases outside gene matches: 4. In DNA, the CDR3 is TGTGCCAGCAGGGGACAGGAGTGGAACACTGAAGCTTTCTTT. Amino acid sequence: CASRGQEWNTEAFF.

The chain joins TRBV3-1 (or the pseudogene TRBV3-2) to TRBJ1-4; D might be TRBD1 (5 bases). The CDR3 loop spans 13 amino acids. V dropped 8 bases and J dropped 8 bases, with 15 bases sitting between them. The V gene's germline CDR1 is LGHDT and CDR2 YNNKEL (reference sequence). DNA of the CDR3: TGTGCCAGCGCCGCAGGGTTAAGAGAAAAACTGTTTTTT. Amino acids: CASAAGLREKLFF.

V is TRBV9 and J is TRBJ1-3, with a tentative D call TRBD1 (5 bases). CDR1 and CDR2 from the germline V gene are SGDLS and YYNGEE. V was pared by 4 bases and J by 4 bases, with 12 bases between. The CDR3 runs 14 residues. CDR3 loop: CASSPWGVGNTIYF. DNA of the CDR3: TGTGCCAGCAGCCCGTGGGGGGTGGGAAACACCATATATTTT.

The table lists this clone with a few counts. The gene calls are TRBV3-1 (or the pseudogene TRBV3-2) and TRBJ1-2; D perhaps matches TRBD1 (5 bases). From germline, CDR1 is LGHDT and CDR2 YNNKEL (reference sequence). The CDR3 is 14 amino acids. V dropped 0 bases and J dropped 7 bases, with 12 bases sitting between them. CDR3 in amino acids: CASSQERGSGGYTF. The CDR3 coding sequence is TGTGCCAGCAGCCAAGAAAGGGGTTCCGGTGGCTACACCTTC.

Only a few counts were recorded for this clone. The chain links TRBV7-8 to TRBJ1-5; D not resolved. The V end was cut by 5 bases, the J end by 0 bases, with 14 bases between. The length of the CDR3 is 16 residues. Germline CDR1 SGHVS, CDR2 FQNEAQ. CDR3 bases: TGTGCCAGCAGCCCCGGTGGTCATACTAGCAATCAGCCCCAGCATTTT. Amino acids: CASSPGGHTSNQPQHF.

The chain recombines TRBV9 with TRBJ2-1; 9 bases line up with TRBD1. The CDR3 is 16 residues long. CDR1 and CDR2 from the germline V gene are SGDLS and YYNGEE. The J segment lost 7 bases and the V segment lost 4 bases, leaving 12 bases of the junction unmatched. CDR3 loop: CASSPARTGDGNEQFF. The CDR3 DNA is TGTGCCAGCAGCCCGGCCAGGACAGGGGACGGGAATGAGCAGTTCTTC. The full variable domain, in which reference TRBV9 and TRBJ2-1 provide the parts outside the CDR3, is DSGVTQTPKHLITATGQRVTLRCSPRSGDLSVYWYQQSLDQGLQFLIQYYNGEERAKGNILERFSAQQFPDLHSELNLSSLELGDSALYFCASSPARTGDGNEQFFGPGTRLTVL.

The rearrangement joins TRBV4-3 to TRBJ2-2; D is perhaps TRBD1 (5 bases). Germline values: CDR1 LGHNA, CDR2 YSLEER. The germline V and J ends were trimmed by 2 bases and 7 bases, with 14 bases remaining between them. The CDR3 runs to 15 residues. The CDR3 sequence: CASSQNQGGDGELFF. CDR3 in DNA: TGCGCCAGCAGCCAAAACCAGGGCGGCGACGGGGAGCTGTTTTTT.

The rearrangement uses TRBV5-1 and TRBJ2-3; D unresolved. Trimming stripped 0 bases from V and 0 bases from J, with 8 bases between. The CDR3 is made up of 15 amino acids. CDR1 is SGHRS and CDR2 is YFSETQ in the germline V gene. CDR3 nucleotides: TGCGCCAGCAGCTTGGGACTCCCTAGCACAGATACGCAGTATTTT. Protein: CASSLGLPSTDTQYF.

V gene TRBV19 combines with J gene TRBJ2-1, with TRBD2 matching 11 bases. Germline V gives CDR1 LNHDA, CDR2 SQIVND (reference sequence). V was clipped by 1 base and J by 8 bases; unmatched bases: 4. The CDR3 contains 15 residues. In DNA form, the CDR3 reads TGTGCCAGTAGTATAGCTAGCGGGGGGATCGATGAGCAGTTCTTC. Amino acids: CASSIASGGIDEQFF. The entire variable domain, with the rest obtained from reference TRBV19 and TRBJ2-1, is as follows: DGGITQSPKYLFRKEGQNVTLSCEQNLNHDAMYWYRQDPGQGLRLIYYSQIVNDFQKGDIAEGYSVSREKKESFPLTVTSAQKNPTAFYLCASSIASGGIDEQFFGPGTRLTVL.

CDR3 protein: CASKGQGGTEAFF. CDR3 in DNA: TGTGCCAGCAAGGGACAGGGCGGCACTGAAGCTTTCTTT. The chain uses TRBV6-5 and TRBJ1-1; 9 nucleotides align to TRBD1. With V trimmed by 7 bases and J by 4 bases, 4 bases remained unmatched. CDR1 is MNHEY, CDR2 SVGAGI, per germline. The CDR3 has 13 residues.

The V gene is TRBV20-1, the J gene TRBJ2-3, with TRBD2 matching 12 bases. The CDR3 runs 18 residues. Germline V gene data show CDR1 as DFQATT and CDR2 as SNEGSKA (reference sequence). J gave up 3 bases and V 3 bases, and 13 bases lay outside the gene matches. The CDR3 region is CSASRASGGAIRTDTQYF. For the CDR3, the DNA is TGCAGTGCTAGTAGGGCTAGCGGGGGGGCCATTCGAACAGATACGCAGTATTTT.

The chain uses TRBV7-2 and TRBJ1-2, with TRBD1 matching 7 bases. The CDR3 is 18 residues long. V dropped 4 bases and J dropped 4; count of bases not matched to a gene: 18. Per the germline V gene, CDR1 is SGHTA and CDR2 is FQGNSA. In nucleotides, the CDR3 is TGTGCCAGCAGCTCAGGGGCCGGCCTGAAATCAGGGGGCTATGGCTACACCTTC. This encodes CASSSGAGLKSGGYGYTF.

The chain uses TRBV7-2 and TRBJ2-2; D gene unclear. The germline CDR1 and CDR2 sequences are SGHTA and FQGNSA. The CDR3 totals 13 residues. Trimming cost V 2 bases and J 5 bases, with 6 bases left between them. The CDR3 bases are TGTGCCAGCAGCTTATCCCGTACCGGGGAGCTGTTTTTT. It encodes CASSLSRTGELFF.

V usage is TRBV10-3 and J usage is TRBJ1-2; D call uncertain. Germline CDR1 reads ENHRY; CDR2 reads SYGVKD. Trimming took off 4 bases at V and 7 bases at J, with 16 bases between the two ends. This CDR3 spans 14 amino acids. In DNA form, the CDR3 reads TGTGCCATCAGTGGAGGGTCGGGGAAGGGTGGCTACACCTTC. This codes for CAISGGSGKGGYTF.

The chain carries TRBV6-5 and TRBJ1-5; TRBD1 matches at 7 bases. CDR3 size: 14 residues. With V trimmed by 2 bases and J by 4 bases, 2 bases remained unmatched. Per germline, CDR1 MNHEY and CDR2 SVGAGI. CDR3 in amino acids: CASSYAGGNQPQHF. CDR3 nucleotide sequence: TGTGCCAGCAGTTACGCAGGGGGAAATCAGCCCCAGCATTTT.